This TCR beta chain appears in the sequencing data of a study of blood T cell repertoires in COVID-19. Study as a whole: The United States, Italy and Spain supplied acute and convalescent COVID-19 samples. T cells, B-cell-depleted T cells, or PBMCs provided the cDNA or gDNA that served as material.

This CDR3 contains 14 residues. In germline, CDR1 is SNHLY, CDR2 FYNNEI. The germline V and J ends were trimmed by 7 bases and 1 base, with 10 bases remaining between them. The assay was immunoSEQ multiplex PCR, and TCRdb's table has in-frame clones only and misses some. The sample includes hundreds of thousands of clones, about 88% of them seen just once. This rearrangement joins TRBV2 to TRBJ2-2; perhaps TRBD1 as D (6 bases). Sequenced: peripheral blood. The TCR was taken from a woman in her 40s who had recovered from COVID-19. The CDR3 nucleotides read TGTGCCAGCATCCCGGACAGGAACACCGGGGAGCTGTTTTTT. Translation gives CASIPDRNTGELFF.